One sample yielded the 12 T cell receptor beta chains listed below, sequenced in a study of CD8+CD57+ T cells in acquired aplastic anemia. In patients chosen for sequencing, flow cytometry had shown CD8+CD57+ cell expansion. Genomic DNA, the template, was used for profiling of the TCR beta VDJ and CDR3. TCRdb re-called the reads with MiXCR, one entry per CDR3 protein. The sample holds some 180,000 distinct CDR3 sequences, roughly 60% seen once. The specimen was sorted CD4+, CD8+, or CD8+CD57+ T cells (not recorded which) from PBMCs. These receptors all stem from a human donor with aplastic anemia.

The chain is built from TRBV20-1 and TRBJ1-2; D ambiguous. V was trimmed by 0 bases and J by 2 bases, leaving 7 bases between them. In germline, CDR1 is DFQATT, CDR2 SNEGSKA (reference sequence). The CDR3 spans 13 residues. CDR3 nucleotide sequence: TGCAGTGCTAGAGATGAAGGAAACTATGGCTACACCTTC. Its translation is CSARDEGNYGYTF.

CDR3 coding DNA: TGTGCCAGCAGTGAACGGGGGGGAATCCTCTACTTC. Translation: CASSERGGILYF. The chain uses TRBV2 and TRBJ2-4; 8 bases are a match to TRBD2. The junction had 7 bases not matched to a gene; V was cut back by 2 bases and J by 16 bases. The CDR3 consists of 12 residues. The germline gives CDR1 SNHLY, CDR2 FYNNEI.

To note about this clonotype: A read error may be the cause here, since a much bigger clone is one base away. The chain recombines TRBV7-9 with TRBJ2-1; D remains unclear. This CDR3 comprises 13 residues. Per the germline V gene, CDR1 is SEHNR and CDR2 is FQNEAQ (reference sequence). The CDR3 DNA is TGTGCCAGCCGGCCAAGCTCCTACAATGGGCAGTTCTTC. This translates into CASRPSSYNGQFF.

This clonotype was recorded at least ten times. V gene TRBV4-1 combines with J gene TRBJ2-4; 10 nucleotides match TRBD1. Germline loops: CDR1 MGHRA, CDR2 YSYEKL. V gave up 4 bases and J gave up 8 bases; unmatched junction bases: 5. This CDR3 is built from 14 residues. The DNA of the CDR3 is TGCGCCAGCAGCCCTAAGACAGGGGGCTACATTCAGTACTTC. This encodes CASSPKTGGYIQYF.

This clonotype was counted only a few times. This chain links TRBV24-1 with TRBJ2-2; TRBD2 matches at 7 bases. From germline, CDR1 is KGHDR and CDR2 SFDVKD. CDR3 length equals 15 residues. The trim removed 3 bases at V and 5 bases at J, leaving 5 bases unmatched. CDR3 nucleotide sequence: TGTGCCACCAGTGATCCGAGGACTAGTACCGGGGAGCTGTTTTTT. Translating gives CATSDPRTSTGELFF.

V gene TRBV5-1 combines with J gene TRBJ2-1, with TRBD2 identical over 11 bases. The CDR3 has 19 amino acids. The V gene end was trimmed by 0 bases and the J gene end by 0 bases; junction bases not matched to a gene: 8. The germline V gene has CDR1 SGHRS and CDR2 YFSETQ. The CDR3: CASSLVGRGLAASYNEQFF. Here the CDR3 DNA reads TGCGCCAGCAGCTTGGTGGGGAGGGGACTAGCGGCCTCCTACAATGAGCAGTTCTTC. Supplemented by reference TRBV5-1 and TRBJ2-1, the full variable domain reads KAGVTQTPRYLIKTRGQQVTLSCSPISGHRSVSWYQQTPGQGLQFLFEYFSETQRNKGNFPGRFSGRQFSNSRSEMNVSTLELGDSALYLCASSLVGRGLAASYNEQFFGPGTRLTVL.

In this sample, this clonotype turned up many times. The rearrangement joins TRBV5-8 to TRBJ1-6; D not certain. The CDR3 spans 12 residues. Trimming shortened V by 5 bases and J by 2 bases, and 2 bases separated the two germline ends. Germline V gene data show CDR1 as SGHTS and CDR2 as YDEGEE. The CDR3 sequence is CASRAYNSPLHF. Written as DNA, the CDR3 is TGTGCCAGCAGGGCCTATAATTCACCCCTCCACTTT.

This clonotype was counted once. A much larger clone lies a single base off, so this may be a read error. The J gene is TRBJ2-3, the V gene TRBV5-1; TRBD2 agrees at 15 bases. This CDR3 contains 20 residues. Germline V gene data show CDR1 as SGHRS and CDR2 as YFSETQ. CDR3 DNA sequence: TGTGCCAGCAGCTTAACCGGCGAAGGACTAGCGGGGGGGAGCACAGATACGCAGTATTTT. Translation: CASSLTGEGLAGGSTDTQYF.

This chain uses TRBV9 with TRBJ2-5, with TRBD2 matching over 13 bases. V trimming: 3 bases; J trimming: 1 base; junction bases outside the gene matches: 0. The CDR3 is 15 residues long. Germline V gene sequence: CDR1 SGDLS, CDR2 YYNGEE. In DNA, the CDR3 is TGTGCCAGCAGCGGACTAGCGGGGGGCCAAGAGACCCAGTACTTC. It yields the protein CASSGLAGGQETQYF.

CDR3 region: CASSSRVLAGLNEQFF. In DNA form, the CDR3 reads TGTGCCAGCAGCTCACGCGTACTAGCGGGCCTCAATGAGCAGTTCTTC. The chain is built from TRBV7-6 and TRBJ2-1; 9 bases map to TRBD2. Germline values: CDR1 SGHVS, CDR2 FNYEAQ. The trim removed 4 bases at V and 6 bases at J, leaving 10 bases unmatched. This CDR3 has 16 amino acids.

The chain uses TRBV7-8 and TRBJ2-3, with D hard to call. CDR1 is SGHVS, CDR2 FQNEAQ, per germline. The CDR3 has 16 residues. V was trimmed by 5 bases and J by 1 base, leaving 16 bases between them. The CDR3 sequence is CASSPLALEGTDTQYF. The DNA of the CDR3 is TGTGCCAGCAGCCCCCTCGCCCTAGAGGGCACAGATACGCAGTATTTT.

This clonotype showed up just a few times. This chain joins TRBV4-1 and TRBJ2-2; no clear D. V was shortened by 1 base and J by 6 bases, with 9 bases between the two germline ends. In germline, CDR1 is MGHRA, CDR2 YSYEKL. The CDR3 length is 14 residues. CDR3 nucleotides: TGCGCCAGCAGCCAAGGACAACGGGCCGGGGAGCTGTTTTTT. Encoded protein: CASSQGQRAGELFF.